The 28 T cell receptor beta chains presented below share a single source sample, sequenced in a study of cytomegalovirus exposure and HLA in healthy donors. Primers for the PCR totalled 60 Vbeta and 13 Jbeta. Profiling relied on immunoSEQ multiplex PCR, and the TCRdb table lists in-frame clones only, not all of them. Among 180,000 or so clones, roughly 80% were seen once, and the ten largest hold less than 1.5%. Sequencing was carried out using PBMCs. The receptors derive from a girl aged 10 to 17 in good health and CMV-seropositive.

This chain connects TRBV5-4 to TRBJ2-5; TRBD1 aligns across 8 bases. This CDR3 has 14 amino acids. After removal of 0 bases from V and 3 bases from J, the junction contained 1 base not matched to a gene. Germline-derived CDR1 and CDR2 are SGHNT and YYREEE (reference sequence). The CDR3 DNA is TGTGCCAGCAGCTTGGGACAGGGGAAAGAGACCCAGTACTTC. This sequence encodes CASSLGQGKETQYF.

As regards this clone: Germline is not matched at one junction end, which may reflect a read error. V is TRBV7-9 and J is TRBJ2-3; D is uncertain. This CDR3 region has 12 residues. The germline V gene encodes CDR1 SEHNR and CDR2 FQNEAQ (reference sequence). The CDR3 nucleotides read TGTGCCAGCGGCTTGGAGACAGATACGCAGTATTTT. Translated, it gives CASGLETDTQYF.

The rearrangement links TRBV7-9 to TRBJ2-3; TRBD1 is a possible D gene (6 bases). Trimming pared 5 bases from V and 0 bases from J, leaving 12 bases between. Germline values: CDR1 SEHNR, CDR2 FQNEAQ (reference sequence). The CDR3 consists of 15 residues. CDR3 bases: TGTGCCAGCAGCCTGGACAGCAAGAGCACAGATACGCAGTATTTT. Residues: CASSLDSKSTDTQYF. Based on the CDR3 plus reference TRBV7-9 and TRBJ2-3, the full variable domain is DTGVSQNPRHKITKRGQNVTFRCDPISEHNRLYWYRQTLGQGPEFLTYFQNEAQLEKSRLLSDRFSAERPKGSFSTLEIQRTEQGDSAMYLCASSLDSKSTDTQYFGPGTRLTVL.

The rearrangement joins TRBV15 to TRBJ2-3, with a tentative D call TRBD1 (7 bases). CDR1 LNHNV and CDR2 YYDKDF come from the germline V gene (reference sequence). V was cut by 6 bases and J by 4 bases, with 17 bases left in between. This CDR3 spans 15 amino acids. DNA of the CDR3: TGTGCCACCAGGCGTTTCAGGGGGGTGTCAGATACGCAGTATTTT. It codes for CATRRFRGVSDTQYF.

The chain employs TRBV5-1 and TRBJ2-7; 9 bases match TRBD2. Germline CDR1 SGHRS, CDR2 YFSETQ. This CDR3 has 15 amino acids. V shed 4 bases, J shed 2 bases, and the junction held 7 bases outside the gene matches. The chain's CDR3 is CASSPLTSGAYEQYF. CDR3 coding DNA: TGCGCCAGCAGCCCCTTGACTAGCGGAGCCTACGAGCAGTACTTC.

The chain is built from TRBV6-5 and TRBJ2-7, with TRBD2 identical over 9 bases. CDR3 length: 14 amino acids. After removal of 5 bases from V and 3 bases from J, the junction contained 5 bases not matched to a gene. Germline-derived CDR1 and CDR2 are MNHEY and SVGAGI. CDR3 DNA sequence: TGTGCCAGCAGTACCCAGACTAGCGGCTACGAGCAGTACTTC. Its translation: CASSTQTSGYEQYF.

The V and J genes are TRBV9 and TRBJ1-1; D gene uncertain. V was cut by 0 bases and J by 1 base, with 16 bases left in between. The CDR3 has 17 amino acids. Germline CDR1 reads SGDLS; CDR2 reads YYNGEE. The CDR3 spells CASSVGSSVGRNTEAFF. CDR3 nucleotides: TGTGCCAGCAGCGTAGGGTCATCAGTGGGCCGGAACACTGAAGCTTTCTTT.

The gene calls are TRBV10-1 and TRBJ2-4; 7 positions match TRBD2. The J segment lost 6 bases and the V segment lost 3 bases, leaving 2 bases of the junction unmatched. Germline V CDR1 and CDR2: WNHNN, SYGVQD (reference sequence). The CDR3 runs to 13 residues. The CDR3 DNA reads as TGCGCCAGCAGTGAAACGGGAGGAAACATTCAGTACTTC. This gives the protein CASSETGGNIQYF.

The CDR3: CASSHGQDYGYTF. The CDR3 DNA sequence: TGTGCCAGCAGCCACGGACAGGACTATGGCTACACCTTC. V gene TRBV27 combines with J gene TRBJ1-2, with TRBD1 matching over 7 bases. This CDR3 has 13 residues. V lost 6 bases to trimming and J lost 3 bases; unmatched junction nucleotides: 4. Looked up from germline, CDR1 is MNHEY and CDR2 is SMNVEV (reference sequence).

J is TRBJ2-3 and V is TRBV5-1, with D possibly being TRBD2 (6 bases). The CDR3 runs to 16 residues. Germline lookup yields CDR1 SGHRS and CDR2 YFSETQ. With 4 bases removed from V and 0 bases from J, the gap between germline ends came to 15 bases. CDR3 residues: CASSPRLDRSTDTQYF. The CDR3 DNA sequence: TGCGCCAGCAGCCCCAGACTAGATCGTAGCACAGATACGCAGTATTTT.

Many counts were recorded for this clone. This chain uses TRBV9 with TRBJ2-1; 7 bases match TRBD2. Germline V gene lookup returns CDR1 SGDLS and CDR2 YYNGEE. The V and J ends lost 0 bases and 7 bases, in that order; junction bases with no gene match: 4. The CDR3 is made up of 14 amino acids. The DNA of the CDR3 is TGTGCCAGCAGCGTAGAAGACGGGAGGAATGAGCAGTTCTTC. Translating it yields CASSVEDGRNEQFF.

The chain couples TRBV5-1 to TRBJ2-7, with 8 bases matching TRBD1. The CDR3 is 15 amino acids. Looked up from germline, CDR1 is SGHRS and CDR2 is YFSETQ. The trim removed 6 bases at V and 2 bases at J, leaving 10 bases unmatched. The DNA of the CDR3 is TGCGCCAGCAAAGGACAGGGCCAACTCCCCTACGAGCAGTACTTC. Its translation: CASKGQGQLPYEQYF.

The chain is built from TRBV4-3 and TRBJ1-2, with 9 positions matching TRBD1. Germline V lookup: CDR1 LGHNA, CDR2 YSLEER. The V gene end was trimmed by 0 bases and the J gene end by 4 bases; junction bases not matched to a gene: 6. This CDR3 comprises 16 residues. The CDR3 DNA is TGCGCCAGCAGCCAAGATATGGGACAGGGCGCCTATGGCTACACCTTC. It encodes CASSQDMGQGAYGYTF.

The CDR3 loop reads CASGGKGQIYGYTF. In DNA, the CDR3 is TGTGCCAGCGGGGGAAAAGGACAGATCTATGGCTACACCTTC. The chain uses TRBV7-9 and TRBJ1-2; D may be TRBD1 (6 bases). V was clipped by 8 bases and J by 4 bases, with 17 bases between them. The length of the CDR3 is 14 residues. Looked up from germline, CDR1 is SEHNR and CDR2 is FQNEAQ (reference sequence).

The V call is TRBV4-1, the J call TRBJ2-5; no firm D call. The germline gives CDR1 MGHRA, CDR2 YSYEKL. The CDR3 runs to 13 residues. The V end lost 1 base, the J end lost 5 bases, and 8 bases lay between the germline ends. CDR3 nucleotide sequence: TGCGCCAGCAGCCAAGGATCCTACGAGACCCAGTACTTC. This codes for CASSQGSYETQYF.

The chain is built from TRBV5-6 and TRBJ2-5; TRBD2 matches 7 bases. Germline V CDR1 and CDR2: SGHDT, YYEEEE. Losses at the gene ends were 1 base for V and 5 bases for J; bases not matched to a gene: 17. The CDR3 length is 18 residues. Here the CDR3 reads CASSLFVTSVLRVETQYF. In nucleotides, the CDR3 is TGTGCCAGCAGCTTGTTTGTCACTAGCGTTCTCCGGGTGGAGACCCAGTACTTC.

The V gene is TRBV30, the J gene TRBJ1-2; maybe TRBD1 (5 bases). The CDR3 length is 11 residues. CDR1 is GTSNPN and CDR2 is SVGIG in the germline V gene (reference sequence). V was trimmed by 2 bases and J by 7 bases, leaving 8 bases between them. CDR3 residues: CAWSRGSGYTF. The CDR3 region has the DNA TGTGCCTGGAGTAGGGGTTCTGGCTACACCTTC.

This chain connects TRBV9 to TRBJ1-1; a possible D gene is TRBD1 (5 bases). Germline V lookup: CDR1 SGDLS, CDR2 YYNGEE. The CDR3 runs 17 residues. Trimming took 0 bases from V and 2 from J, leaving 17 bases between them. The CDR3 here is CASSVAPTVHGNTEAFF. In DNA form, the CDR3 reads TGTGCCAGCAGCGTAGCCCCGACAGTACACGGAAACACTGAAGCTTTCTTT.

The V and J genes are TRBV7-2 and TRBJ2-5, with TRBD1 identical over 10 bases. The CDR3 sequence is 14 residues long. V lost 2 bases and J lost 5; bases outside the gene matches: 2. CDR1 SGHTA and CDR2 FQGNSA come from the germline V gene. CDR3 coding DNA: TGTGCCAGCAGCTTACCGGGACAGGGGGAGACCCAGTACTTC. Its translation is CASSLPGQGETQYF.

The chain is built from TRBV27 and TRBJ2-4; 7 bases map to TRBD1. The V segment lost 2 bases and the J segment 3 bases; nucleotides outside the gene matches: 1. The length of the CDR3 is 14 residues. CDR1 is MNHEY and CDR2 is SMNVEV in the germline V gene (reference sequence). Here the CDR3 reads CASSLRDSKNIQYF. In DNA, the CDR3 is TGTGCCAGCAGTTTAAGGGACAGCAAAAACATTCAGTACTTC.

This clone was seen just once. V gene TRBV7-9 combines with J gene TRBJ2-3; 8 bases map to TRBD1. V shed 5 bases, J shed 8 bases, and the junction held 15 bases outside the gene matches. The CDR3 runs to 16 residues. The V gene's germline CDR1 is SEHNR and CDR2 FQNEAQ (reference sequence). This CDR3 is CASSPRQGPVPLTQYF. In nucleotides, the CDR3 is TGTGCCAGCAGCCCAAGACAGGGGCCTGTCCCGCTTACGCAGTATTTT.

V is TRBV7-2 and J is TRBJ1-5; TRBD1 might be the D (6 bases). Deletions cut 3 bases from V and 3 bases from J, with 9 bases between. The length of the CDR3 is 14 residues. CDR1 SGHTA and CDR2 FQGNSA come from the germline V gene. CDR3 coding DNA: TGTGCCAGCAGCTTCAGGGGTAACAATCAGCCCCAGCATTTT. Protein product: CASSFRGNNQPQHF.

This chain uses TRBV6-4 with TRBJ2-1; D is perhaps TRBD1 (5 bases). CDR3 size: 12 residues. Deletions cut 6 bases from V and 7 bases from J, with 10 bases between. Germline V lookup: CDR1 MRHNA, CDR2 SNTAGT. CDR3 amino acids: CASSETENEQFF. The CDR3 DNA follows: TGTGCCAGCAGCGAGACAGAGAATGAGCAGTTCTTC.

This clone has just a few counts. The V call is TRBV4-2, the J call TRBJ2-3; 11 nucleotides align to TRBD2. The CDR3 consists of 15 residues. The germline CDR1 and CDR2 sequences are LGHNA and YNFKEQ. The J segment lost 3 bases and the V segment lost 4 bases, leaving 3 bases of the junction unmatched. The CDR3, as DNA: TGTGCCAGCAGCCCCCGGACTAGCGGGACAGATACGCAGTATTTT. It translates to CASSPRTSGTDTQYF.

This chain links TRBV2 with TRBJ2-7; D is possibly TRBD1 (7 bases). Trimming cost V 5 bases and J 0 bases, with 14 bases left between them. Germline CDR1 is SNHLY and CDR2 is FYNNEI. The CDR3 loop spans 15 amino acids. This chain's CDR3 is CASSLRGQNSYEQYF. In DNA, the CDR3 is TGTGCCAGCAGTCTGCGGGGACAGAACTCCTACGAGCAGTACTTC.

The chain is built from TRBV9 and TRBJ2-5; D unclear. The V end was cut by 2 bases, the J end by 1 base, with 12 bases between. This CDR3 has 15 amino acids. Germline-derived CDR1 and CDR2 are SGDLS and YYNGEE. The CDR3, as DNA: TGTGCCAGCAGCGTCGCTATAACGGGCCAAGAGACCCAGTACTTC. It is translated as CASSVAITGQETQYF.

V is TRBV5-1 and J is TRBJ1-4; maybe TRBD1 (6 bases). CDR1 and CDR2 from the germline V gene are SGHRS and YFSETQ. V lost 7 bases to trimming and J lost 4 bases, with 17 bases between them. The CDR3 totals 15 residues. Written as DNA, the CDR3 is TGCGCCAGCGGTGGATCCGGGACATTTAATGAAAAACTGTTTTTT. This encodes CASGGSGTFNEKLFF. The full variable domain, its missing parts supplied by reference TRBV5-1 and TRBJ1-4, is KAGVTQTPRYLIKTRGQQVTLSCSPISGHRSVSWYQQTPGQGLQFLFEYFSETQRNKGNFPGRFSGRQFSNSRSEMNVSTLELGDSALYLCASGGSGTFNEKLFFGSGTQLSVL.

This clone was detected once. The rearrangement uses TRBV7-9 and TRBJ2-2, with 13 bases lining up with TRBD2. Germline V gene data show CDR1 as SEHNR and CDR2 as FQNEAQ (reference sequence). The V segment lost 5 bases and the J segment 2 bases; nucleotides outside the gene matches: 2. The CDR3 consists of 16 residues. CDR3 DNA: TGTGCCAGCAGCGGGACTAGCGGGGCTAACACCGGGGAGCTGTTTTTT. Translating it yields CASSGTSGANTGELFF.